This paragraph covers one TCR beta chain sequence. Its target is not known. This entry belongs to a study of OX40 agonist ivuxolimab in advanced cancers. The wider study: Patients got intravenous ivuxolimab at 0.01 to 10 mg/kg every 2 weeks.

Regarding the study as a whole: On average, a greater number of expanded clones characterised CD8+ T cells relative to CD4+. Expanded peripheral T cell antigen specificity was not determined.

The V and J ends lost 7 bases and 1 base respectively, with 7 bases between them. Germline assignment: CDR1 SQVTM and CDR2 ANQGSEA. This CDR3 is built from 11 residues. Assay: immunoSEQ multiplex PCR; the TCRdb copy retains only in-frame clones and omits some. In the table there are about 58,000 clones, around 89% of which are singletons. The chain couples TRBV29-1 to TRBJ1-1; D unresolved. This TCR was recovered from an adult with an advanced solid tumor such as melanoma, head and neck, liver or kidney cancer. The material sequenced was CD4+ or CD8+ T cells sorted from blood, taken in a trial of the OX40 agonist ivuxolimab. The CDR3 here is CSANENTEAFF. Here the CDR3 DNA reads TGCAGCGCCAACGAGAACACTGAAGCTTTCTTT.